This is a list of T cell receptor beta chains from one sample in a study of cytomegalovirus exposure and HLA in healthy donors. Clones were sequenced by immunoSEQ multiplex PCR, and TCRdb holds only the in-frame ones, with some missing. The record lists approximately 210,000 clones, of which the ten most abundant hold about 1%. Material: PBMCs. These receptors were taken from a woman aged 30 to 39 in good health and CMV-seropositive. The CDR3 runs from the conserved cysteine through the conserved F or W. Fields, in order: D gene, V gene, J gene, CDR3 protein, CDR3 DNA. A D gene is named only where the DNA matches it firmly.

TRBD1	TRBV19	TRBJ1-5	CASSIYGGDRGQPQHF	TGTGCCAGTAGTATTTACGGGGGGGACAGGGGCCAGCCCCAGCATTTT
TRBD1	TRBV6-1	TRBJ1-5	CASSGTGRNQPQHF	TGTGCCAGCAGTGGGACAGGGAGGAATCAGCCCCAGCATTTT
.	TRBV9	TRBJ1-2	CASSVDQGPSYGYTF	TGTGCCAGCAGCGTAGATCAGGGGCCTAGCTATGGCTACACCTTC
TRBD2	TRBV5-1	TRBJ2-3	CASTLGLASTDTQYF	TGCGCCAGCACCCTGGGACTAGCGTCCACAGATACGCAGTATTTT
.	TRBV6-4	TRBJ2-5	CASSDSPGLGTQYF	TGTGCCAGCAGTGACTCGCCGGGGTTAGGGACCCAGTACTTC
.	TRBV15	TRBJ2-3	CATSGLQASADTQYF	TGTGCCACCAGCGGGCTGCAGGCTTCGGCAGATACGCAGTATTTT
.	TRBV25-1	TRBJ1-5	CASSPGGHQPQHF	TGTGCCAGTTCCCCCGGGGGGCATCAGCCCCAGCATTTT
.	TRBV7-2	TRBJ2-7	CASSFSSTYEQYF	TGTGCCAGCAGCTTTAGCTCTACCTACGAGCAGTACTTC
TRBD2	TRBV28	TRBJ2-3	CASRPGLAGSVDTQYF	TGTGCCAGCAGACCCGGACTAGCGGGTTCAGTAGATACGCAGTATTTT
TRBD1	TRBV27	TRBJ1-2	CASSLSGTGDSGYTF	TGTGCCAGCAGTTTATCGGGGACAGGGGATTCTGGCTACACCTTC
.	TRBV28	TRBJ1-1	CASSPGSTNTEAFF	TGTGCCAGCAGTCCCGGGTCCACGAACACTGAAGCTTTCTTT